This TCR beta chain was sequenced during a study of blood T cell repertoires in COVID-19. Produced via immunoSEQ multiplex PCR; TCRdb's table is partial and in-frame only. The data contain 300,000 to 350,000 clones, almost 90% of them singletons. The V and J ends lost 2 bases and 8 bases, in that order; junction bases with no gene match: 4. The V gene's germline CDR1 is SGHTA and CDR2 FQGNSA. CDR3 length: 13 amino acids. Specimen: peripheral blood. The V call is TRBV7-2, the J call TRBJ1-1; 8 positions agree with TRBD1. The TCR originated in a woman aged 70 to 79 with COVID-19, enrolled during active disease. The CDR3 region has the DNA TGTGCCAGCAGCTTACAGGGGGCGCAGGAAGCTTTCTTT. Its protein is CASSLQGAQEAFF.